Presented here are 8 T cell receptor beta chains from one specimen sequenced in a study of CD8 T cells in Susac syndrome. RNA was extracted with the RNeasy kit, and a quantity of about 0.45 to 1 ug was reverse transcribed using random hexamers. TCRdb analysed the immunoSEQ multiplex PCR reads with MiXCR anew, one entry per CDR3 protein. This table holds 140,000 to 150,000 distinct CDR3 sequences, roughly 95% found once. Sequencing was done on a sample of CD4+ T cells from PBMCs. The receptors come from a human donor in good health.

Only one count was recorded for this clonotype. The chain has TRBV20-1 and TRBJ2-1, with 7 bases identical to TRBD1. Trimming took 5 bases from V and 1 from J; bases not matched to a gene: 14. Germline CDR1 reads DFQATT; CDR2 reads SNEGSKA (reference sequence). The CDR3 is made up of 17 amino acids. In nucleotides, the CDR3 is TGCAGTGCTGACCCGAGCCCGACAGGGCAATCCTACAATGAGCAGTTCTTC. As protein: CSADPSPTGQSYNEQFF.

The chain joins TRBV2 to TRBJ2-3; D gene uncertain. Trimming pared 5 bases from V and 0 bases from J, leaving 9 bases between. The germline V gene encodes CDR1 SNHLY and CDR2 FYNNEI. The CDR3 length is 14 residues. CDR3 sequence (DNA): TGTGCCAGCAGTCCTATCCGCAGCACAGATACGCAGTATTTT. Translation: CASSPIRSTDTQYF. The full variable domain, rest sourced from reference TRBV2 and TRBJ2-3, is EPEVTQTPSHQVTQMGQEVILRCVPISNHLYFYWYRQILGQKVEFLVSFYNNEISEKSEIFDDQFSVERPDGSNFTLKIRSTKLEDSAMYFCASSPIRSTDTQYFGPGTRLTVL.

This chain joins TRBV9 and TRBJ1-1; D might be TRBD1 (6 bases). CDR3 length: 15 amino acids. The germline CDR1 and CDR2 sequences are SGDLS and YYNGEE. V dropped 3 bases and J dropped 6 bases, with 18 bases sitting between them. CDR3 sequence: CASSARQVGSPEAFF. The CDR3 DNA is TGTGCCAGCAGCGCTAGACAGGTGGGAAGCCCTGAAGCTTTCTTT.

This sequence joins TRBV7-6 and TRBJ2-2; D unresolved. The CDR3 has 14 residues. In germline, CDR1 is SGHVS, CDR2 FNYEAQ. Deletions cut 4 bases from V and 2 bases from J, with 8 bases between. Written as DNA, the CDR3 is TGTGCCAGCAGCTGGTCCCCTAACACCGGGGAGCTGTTTTTT. As protein: CASSWSPNTGELFF. Combining the CDR3 with reference TRBV7-6 and TRBJ2-2 gives the whole variable domain GAGVSQSPRYKVTKRGQDVALRCDPISGHVSLYWYRQALGQGPEFLTYFNYEAQQDKSGLPNDRFSAERPEGSISTLTIQRTEQRDSAMYRCASSWSPNTGELFFGEGSRLTVL.

The chain has TRBV2 and TRBJ2-1; D gene unclear. V was cut by 5 bases and J by 2 bases, with 10 bases left in between. Germline V CDR1 and CDR2: SNHLY, FYNNEI. The CDR3 totals 14 residues. The CDR3 here is CASSSVGPYNEQFF. The CDR3 region has the DNA TGTGCCAGCAGTTCGGTTGGCCCCTACAATGAGCAGTTCTTC.

J is TRBJ2-6 and V is TRBV6-6; a weak D match, TRBD1 (5 bases). Trimming stripped 2 bases from V and 2 bases from J, with 7 bases between. CDR1 is MNHNY, CDR2 SVGAGI, per germline (reference sequence). This CDR3 is 15 amino acids long. CDR3 region: CASSYIRAGANVLTF. The CDR3, as DNA: TGTGCCAGCAGTTACATCAGGGCTGGGGCCAACGTCCTGACTTTC.

The rearrangement uses TRBV6-2 or TRBV6-3 and TRBJ1-2, with no clear D. Germline V gene lookup returns CDR1 MNHEY and CDR2 SVGEGT. Trimming cost V 8 bases and J 7 bases, with 20 bases left between them. The CDR3 covers 14 residues. The CDR3 is CASHDDRPVLGYTF. In DNA form, the CDR3 reads TGTGCCAGCCACGACGATAGGCCGGTACTTGGCTACACCTTC.

V gene TRBV5-1 combines with J gene TRBJ1-3, with TRBD1 as a possible D gene (5 bases). The CDR3 extends over 16 amino acids. The germline gives CDR1 SGHRS, CDR2 YFSETQ. Trimming removed 4 bases from V and 0 bases from J, with 14 bases in between. The CDR3 nucleotides are TGCGCCAGCAGCCCCGAGGGGCGAGACTCTGGAAACACCATATATTTT. This translates into CASSPEGRDSGNTIYF. Based on the CDR3 plus reference TRBV5-1 and TRBJ1-3, the full variable domain is KAGVTQTPRYLIKTRGQQVTLSCSPISGHRSVSWYQQTPGQGLQFLFEYFSETQRNKGNFPGRFSGRQFSNSRSEMNVSTLELGDSALYLCASSPEGRDSGNTIYFGEGSWLTVV.